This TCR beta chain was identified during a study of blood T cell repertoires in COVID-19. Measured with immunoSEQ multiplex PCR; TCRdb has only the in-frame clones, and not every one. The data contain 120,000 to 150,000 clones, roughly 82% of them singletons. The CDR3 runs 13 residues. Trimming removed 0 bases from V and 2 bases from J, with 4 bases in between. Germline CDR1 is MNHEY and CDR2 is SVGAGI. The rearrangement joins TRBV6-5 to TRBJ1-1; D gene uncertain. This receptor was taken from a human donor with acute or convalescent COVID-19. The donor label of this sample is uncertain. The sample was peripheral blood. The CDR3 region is CASSYSRNTEAFF. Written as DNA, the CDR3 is TGTGCCAGCAGTTACTCGAGAAACACTGAAGCTTTCTTT.